The TCR beta chain under discussion was sequenced for a study of CXCR3-negative and CXCR3-positive naive CD8 T cells. Notes on the study in general: Similar TRBV-TRBJ usage characterized naive CXCR3-negative and CXCR3-positive cells; memory cells differed. Hydrophobicity was higher for TRB CDR3s found in CXCR3-positive naive cells than in CXCR3-negative naive cells.

Comment on this clonotype: Its antigen is not identified.

Germline V gene data show CDR1 as SGHDT and CDR2 as YYEEEE. The CDR3 consists of 17 residues. UMI-labeled 5' RACE TRB cDNA libraries were prepared from the cells. One entry per CDR3 protein, without DNA, is what TCRdb gives after re-calling the 5' RACE reads. The repertoire table contains 100,000 to 150,000 distinct CDR3 sequences. The naive CD8+ gate required CD45RO-CCR7+CD27+CD95- phenotype. Input material: naive CXCR3- CD8+ T cells from blood. Subset reported: CD45RO-CCR7+CD27+CD95- naive CD8+ T cells lacking CXCR3 (TNR3-). The sequence was obtained from a human donor in good health. Some clones in this sample may be carry-over from other donors' samples. The chain links TRBV5-6 to TRBJ2-2; TCRdb's assignment of TRBD2 cannot be checked, as there is no DNA. The CDR3 protein is CASSPGLAGPYTGELFF. The full variable domain, in which reference TRBV5-6 and TRBJ2-2 provide the parts outside the CDR3, is DAGVTQSPTHLIKTRGQQVTLRCSPKSGHDTVSWYQQALGQGPQFIFQYYEEEERQRGNFPDRFSGHQFPNYSSELNVNALLLGDSALYLCASSPGLAGPYTGELFFGEGSRLTVL.